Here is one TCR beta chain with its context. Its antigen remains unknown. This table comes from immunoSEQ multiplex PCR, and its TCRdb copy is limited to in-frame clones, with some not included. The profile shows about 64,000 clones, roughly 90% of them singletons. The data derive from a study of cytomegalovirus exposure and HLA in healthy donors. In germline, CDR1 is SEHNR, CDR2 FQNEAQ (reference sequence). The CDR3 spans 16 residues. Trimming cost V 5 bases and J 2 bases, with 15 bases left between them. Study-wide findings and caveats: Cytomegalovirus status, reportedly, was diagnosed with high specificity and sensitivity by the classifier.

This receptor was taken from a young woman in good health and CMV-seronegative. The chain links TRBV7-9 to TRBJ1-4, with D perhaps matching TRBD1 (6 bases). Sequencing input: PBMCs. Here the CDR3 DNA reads TGTGCCAGCAGCCCCCCCGCAGGGGTCACTAATGAAAAACTGTTTTTT. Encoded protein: CASSPPAGVTNEKLFF.